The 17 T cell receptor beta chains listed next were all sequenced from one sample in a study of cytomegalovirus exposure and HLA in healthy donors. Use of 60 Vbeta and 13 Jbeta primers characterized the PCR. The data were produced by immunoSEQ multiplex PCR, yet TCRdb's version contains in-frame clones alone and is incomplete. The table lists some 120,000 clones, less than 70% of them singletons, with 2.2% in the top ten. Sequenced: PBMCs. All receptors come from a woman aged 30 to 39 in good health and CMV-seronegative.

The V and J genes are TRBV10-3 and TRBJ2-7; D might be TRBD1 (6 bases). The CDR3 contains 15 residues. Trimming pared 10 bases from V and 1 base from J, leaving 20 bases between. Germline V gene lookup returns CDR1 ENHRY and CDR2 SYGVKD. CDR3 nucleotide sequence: TGTGCCACCGACTCAACAGACAGGCCTTCCTACGAGCAGTACTTC. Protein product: CATDSTDRPSYEQYF.

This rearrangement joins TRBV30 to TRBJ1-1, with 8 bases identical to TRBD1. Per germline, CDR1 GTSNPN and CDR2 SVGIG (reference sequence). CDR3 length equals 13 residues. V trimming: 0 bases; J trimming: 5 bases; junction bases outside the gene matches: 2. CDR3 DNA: TGTGCCTGGAGTGTAACAGGGGGAACTGAAGCTTTCTTT. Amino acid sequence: CAWSVTGGTEAFF.

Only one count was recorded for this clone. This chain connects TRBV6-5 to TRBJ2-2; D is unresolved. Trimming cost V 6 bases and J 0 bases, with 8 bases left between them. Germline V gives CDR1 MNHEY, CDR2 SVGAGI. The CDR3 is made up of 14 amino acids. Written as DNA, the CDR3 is TGTGCCAGCAGCAGGCAGGCGAACACCGGGGAGCTGTTTTTT. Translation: CASSRQANTGELFF.

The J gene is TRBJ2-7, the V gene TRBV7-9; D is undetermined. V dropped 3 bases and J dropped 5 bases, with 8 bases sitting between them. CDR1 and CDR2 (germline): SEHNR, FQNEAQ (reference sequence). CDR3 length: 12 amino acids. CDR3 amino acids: CASSFGQDEQYF. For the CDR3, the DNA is TGTGCCAGCAGCTTTGGCCAGGACGAGCAGTACTTC.

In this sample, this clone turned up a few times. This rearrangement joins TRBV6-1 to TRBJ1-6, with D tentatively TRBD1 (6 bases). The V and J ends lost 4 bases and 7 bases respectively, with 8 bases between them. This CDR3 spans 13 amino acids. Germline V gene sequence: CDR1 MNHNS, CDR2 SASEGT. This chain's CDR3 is CASSGQENSPLHF. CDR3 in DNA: TGTGCCAGCAGTGGACAGGAAAATTCACCCCTCCACTTT.

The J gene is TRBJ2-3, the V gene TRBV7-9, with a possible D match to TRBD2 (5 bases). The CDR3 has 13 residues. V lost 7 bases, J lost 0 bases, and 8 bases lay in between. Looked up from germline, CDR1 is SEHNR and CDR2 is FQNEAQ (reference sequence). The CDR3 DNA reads TGTGCCAGCATGGGCGGGAGCACAGATACGCAGTATTTT. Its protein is CASMGGSTDTQYF.

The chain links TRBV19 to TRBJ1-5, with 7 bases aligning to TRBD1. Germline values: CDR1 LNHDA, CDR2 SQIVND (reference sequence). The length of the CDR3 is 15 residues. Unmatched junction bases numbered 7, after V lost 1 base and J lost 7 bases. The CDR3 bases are TGTGCCAGTAGTATAGGAGGGGGCCGGAACCAGCCCCAGCATTTT. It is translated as CASSIGGGRNQPQHF.

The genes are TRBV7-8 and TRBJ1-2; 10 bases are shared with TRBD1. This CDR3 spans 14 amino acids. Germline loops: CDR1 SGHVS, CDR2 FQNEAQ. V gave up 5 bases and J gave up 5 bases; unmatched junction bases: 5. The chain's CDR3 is CASSRDRGTYGYTF. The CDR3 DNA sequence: TGTGCCAGCAGCCGGGACAGGGGAACTTATGGCTACACCTTC.

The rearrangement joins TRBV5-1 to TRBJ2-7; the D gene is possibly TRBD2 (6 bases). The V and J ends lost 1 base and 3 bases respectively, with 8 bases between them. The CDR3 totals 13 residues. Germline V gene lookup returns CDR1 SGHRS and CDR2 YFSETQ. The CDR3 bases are TGCGCCAGCAGCTTGACGGGAGTCTACGAGCAGTACTTC. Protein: CASSLTGVYEQYF.

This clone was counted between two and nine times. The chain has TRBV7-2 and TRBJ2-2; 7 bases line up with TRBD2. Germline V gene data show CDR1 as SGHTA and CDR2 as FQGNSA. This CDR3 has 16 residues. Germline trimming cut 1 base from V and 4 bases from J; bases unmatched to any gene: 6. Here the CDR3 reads CASSLGGSVPTGELFF. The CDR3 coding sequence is TGTGCCAGCAGCTTAGGCGGGAGCGTCCCCACCGGGGAGCTGTTTTTT.

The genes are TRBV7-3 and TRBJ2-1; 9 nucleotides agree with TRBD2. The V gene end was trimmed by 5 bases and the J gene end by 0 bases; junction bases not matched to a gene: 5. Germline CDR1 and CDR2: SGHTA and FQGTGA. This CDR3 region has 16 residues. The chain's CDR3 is CASSLYSGSSYNEQFF. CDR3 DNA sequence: TGTGCCAGCAGCCTGTATAGCGGGAGCTCCTACAATGAGCAGTTCTTC.

The chain's CDR3 is CASSPLDRNEKLFF. DNA for the CDR3: TGTGCCAGCAGCCCCCTGGACAGGAATGAAAAACTGTTTTTT. This rearrangement joins TRBV14 to TRBJ1-4; 7 positions match TRBD1. The V segment lost 4 bases and the J segment 5 bases; nucleotides outside the gene matches: 4. This CDR3 comprises 14 residues. The germline V gene encodes CDR1 SGHDN and CDR2 FVKESK.

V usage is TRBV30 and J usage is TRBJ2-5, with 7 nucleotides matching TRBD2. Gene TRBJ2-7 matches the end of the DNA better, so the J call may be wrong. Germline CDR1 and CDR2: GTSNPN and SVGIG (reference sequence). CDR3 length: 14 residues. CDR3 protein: CAWSVGGGSYEQYF. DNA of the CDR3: TGTGCCTGGAGTGTAGGCGGGGGCTCCTACGAGCAGTACTTC.

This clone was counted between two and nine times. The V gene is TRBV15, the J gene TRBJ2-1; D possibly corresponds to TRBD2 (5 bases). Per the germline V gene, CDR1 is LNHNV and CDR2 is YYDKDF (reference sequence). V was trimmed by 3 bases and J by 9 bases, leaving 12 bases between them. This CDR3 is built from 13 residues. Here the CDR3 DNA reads TGTGCCACCAGCAGGGATACTAGAACTGAGCAGTTCTTC. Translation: CATSRDTRTEQFF.

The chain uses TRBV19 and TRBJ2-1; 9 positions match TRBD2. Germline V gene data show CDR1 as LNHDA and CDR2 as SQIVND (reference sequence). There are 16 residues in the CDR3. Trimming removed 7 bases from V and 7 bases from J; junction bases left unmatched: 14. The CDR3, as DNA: TGTGCCAGTAAGGATGCGAGTAGCGGGAGACCGAATGAGCAGTTCTTC. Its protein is CASKDASSGRPNEQFF.

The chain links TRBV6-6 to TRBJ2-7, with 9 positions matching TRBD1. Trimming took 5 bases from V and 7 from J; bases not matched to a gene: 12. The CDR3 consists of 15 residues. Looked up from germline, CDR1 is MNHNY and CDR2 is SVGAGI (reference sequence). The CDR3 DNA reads TGTGCCAGCAGTGCCCCTGGGACAGGGTTTAGTGAGCAGTACTTC. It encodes CASSAPGTGFSEQYF.

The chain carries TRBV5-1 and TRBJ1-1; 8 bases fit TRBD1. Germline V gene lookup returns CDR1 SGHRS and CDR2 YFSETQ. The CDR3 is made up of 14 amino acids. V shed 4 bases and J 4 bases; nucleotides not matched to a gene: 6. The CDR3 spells CASSPQGAGTEAFF. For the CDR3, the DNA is TGCGCCAGCAGCCCCCAGGGGGCGGGCACTGAAGCTTTCTTT.